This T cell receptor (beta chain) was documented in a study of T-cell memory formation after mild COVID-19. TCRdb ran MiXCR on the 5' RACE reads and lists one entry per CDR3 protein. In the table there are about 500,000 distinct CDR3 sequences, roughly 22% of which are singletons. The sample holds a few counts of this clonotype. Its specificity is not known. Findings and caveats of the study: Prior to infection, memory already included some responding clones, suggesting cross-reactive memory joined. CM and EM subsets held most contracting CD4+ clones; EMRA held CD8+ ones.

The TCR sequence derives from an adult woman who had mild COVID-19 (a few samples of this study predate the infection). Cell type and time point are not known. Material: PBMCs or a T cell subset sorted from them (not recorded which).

CDR3 protein: CSARDNRQTNYGYTF. CDR3 in DNA: TGCAGTGCTAGAGATAACAGACAAACTAACTATGGCTACACCTTC. The chain joins TRBV20-1 to TRBJ1-2; D is uncertain. This CDR3 has 15 residues. CDR1 is DFQATT and CDR2 is SNEGSKA in the germline V gene (reference sequence). Trimming cost V 0 bases and J 0 bases, with 11 bases left between them.